This T cell receptor beta chain was sequenced for a study of long-term antiretroviral therapy in people with HIV. Study results and caveats: Clonotypes expanded prior to ART showed repertoire dominance at all sampled time points. Control repertoires displayed wider CDR3 length ranges than the HIV repertoires. Diversity increased after ART yet remained lower than in transplant donor controls.

In regard to this clone: What it binds is unknown.

Sequencing used immunoSEQ v3.0 at survey level. A per-sample goal of roughly 35,000-55,000 T-cell genomes was targeted by sequencing. Produced via immunoSEQ multiplex PCR; TCRdb's table is partial and in-frame only. The sample yields over 30,000 clones, approximately 80% seen once. The V gene's germline CDR1 is SNHLY and CDR2 FYNNEI. This CDR3 has 14 amino acids. V lost 10 bases and J 0 bases, leaving 13 bases between the germline ends. Sequencing was performed on unsorted PBMCs, taken 0.6 years after starting antiretroviral therapy. The rearrangement links TRBV2 to TRBJ1-5; D is ambiguous. The sequence was obtained from a man aged 18-30 years with HIV. The CDR3 protein is CATSVGNSNQPQHF. CDR3 sequence (DNA): TGTGCCACCTCAGTTGGCAATAGCAATCAGCCCCAGCATTTT.